These T cell receptor beta chains were read from a single sample in a study of T cells in Graves' hyperthyroidism and ophthalmopathy. TCRdb itself ran the multiplex PCR reads through MiXCR, one entry per CDR3 protein. The table lists some 800,000 distinct CDR3 sequences, 38% of them singletons. Source material: blood. The receptor source for this set is a man aged 18 to 35 with Graves' hyperthyroidism. The CDR3 runs from the conserved cysteine through the conserved F or W. The D gene is left open where the match is weak. Clone size appears in some rows only: once, few, many, or a class for an expanded clone.

TRBV29-1,many,.,TRBJ2-5,CSGREETQYF,TGCAGCGGCAGGGAAGAGACCCAGTACTTC
TRBV29-1,many,TRBD2,TRBJ2-7,CSGGGGRAYEQYF,TGCAGCGGCGGGGGCGGGAGGGCCTACGAGCAGTACTTC
TRBV6-5,.,TRBD2,TRBJ2-7,CASSYTPLAGGYEQYF,TGTGCCAGCAGTTATACCCCACTGGCGGGGGGCTACGAGCAGTACTTC
TRBV7-9,.,TRBD1,TRBJ1-4,CASSLVGQNEKLFF,TGTGCCAGCAGCTTAGTGGGACAGAATGAAAAACTGTTTTTT
TRBV12-3/TRBV12-4,few,.,TRBJ1-5,CASRPASNQPQHF,TGTGCCAGCAGACCGGCTAGCAATCAGCCCCAGCATTTT
TRBV6-1,.,TRBD1,TRBJ2-5,CASSLRDREGTQYF,TGTGCCAGCAGCCTCCGGGACAGGGAGGGGACCCAGTACTTC
TRBV29-1,many,.,TRBJ2-5,CSVDIDWTQQGTQYF,TGCAGCGTTGATATTGACTGGACGCAACAGGGGACCCAGTACTTC
TRBV5-1,many,.,TRBJ1-4,CASSLAAEEGEKLFF,TGCGCCAGCAGCTTGGCCGCGGAGGAAGGGGAAAAACTGTTTTTT
TRBV7-2,many,.,TRBJ2-6,CASSLVWANVLTF,TGTGCCAGCAGCTTAGTTTGGGCCAACGTCCTGACTTTC
TRBV20-1,many,TRBD1,TRBJ1-2,CSAGRRGGEDYGYTF,TGCAGTGCTGGACGTAGAGGGGGCGAGGACTATGGCTACACCTTC
TRBV20-1,.,.,TRBJ2-2,CSARDYARGVGGELFF,TGCAGTGCTAGAGACTACGCCAGGGGAGTGGGCGGGGAGCTGTTTTTT
TRBV7-8,few,.,TRBJ1-3,CASSPDTSSGNTIYF,TGTGCCAGCAGCCCCGACACGAGCTCTGGAAACACCATATATTTT
TRBV9,once,TRBD2,TRBJ2-5,CASSVGLAAQETQYF,TGTGCCAGCAGCGTCGGACTAGCGGCCCAAGAGACCCAGTACTTC
TRBV10-3,.,TRBD1,TRBJ1-1,CAISETGQGSEAFF,TGTGCCATCAGTGAGACGGGACAGGGGTCGGAGGCTTTCTTT
TRBV5-5,.,.,TRBJ1-6,CASSLAQGSSYNSPLHF,TGTGCCAGCAGCTTGGCCCAGGGGAGCTCCTATAATTCACCCCTCCACTTT
TRBV7-9,many,.,TRBJ1-5,CASSPAYNQPQHF,TGTGCCAGCAGCCCAGCGTACAATCAGCCCCAGCATTTT
TRBV7-9,many,TRBD1,TRBJ1-6,CASSGLTGVDSPLHF,TGTGCCAGCAGCGGTTTGACAGGGGTGGATTCACCCCTCCACTTT
TRBV7-8,many,.,TRBJ2-5,CASGPGARQETQYF,TGTGCCAGCGGACCCGGGGCTAGACAAGAGACCCAGTACTTC
TRBV19,.,TRBD1,TRBJ2-7,CASSNLDRGHEQYF,TGTGCCAGTAGTAACCTGGACAGGGGGCACGAGCAGTACTTC
TRBV5-6,.,.,TRBJ2-7,CASSVGDYEQYF,TGTGCCAGCAGTGTAGGGGACTACGAGCAGTACTTC
TRBV20-1,.,TRBD1,TRBJ1-6,CSARSTGGANNSPLHF,TGCAGTGCTAGATCGACAGGGGGGGCGAATAATTCACCCCTCCACTTT
TRBV2,.,.,TRBJ2-7,CASVVEPQGFYEQYF,TGTGCCAGCGTTGTGGAACCACAGGGATTCTACGAGCAGTACTTC
TRBV20-1,few,TRBD1,TRBJ1-1,CSARAGTANTEAFF,TGCAGTGCTAGAGCCGGGACAGCGAACACTGAAGCTTTCTTT
TRBV7-9,few,.,TRBJ1-1,CASSLRGRTLEAFF,TGTGCCAGCAGCTTAAGGGGCAGGACGCTTGAAGCTTTCTTT
TRBV7-2,few,TRBD1,TRBJ2-5,CASRHRDRVETQYF,TGTGCCAGCAGACACCGGGACAGGGTAGAGACCCAGTACTTC
TRBV11-2,.,TRBD1,TRBJ1-4,CASSAGTGRNEKLFF,TGTGCCAGCAGCGCCGGGACAGGGAGGAATGAAAAACTGTTTTTT
TRBV4-1,.,.,TRBJ2-5,CASSQAIGETQYF,TGTGCCAGCAGCCAAGCTATTGGGGAGACCCAGTACTTC
TRBV2,.,TRBD1,TRBJ2-7,CASTGTGVEEQYF,TGTGCCAGCACCGGGACAGGGGTCGAGGAGCAGTACTTC
TRBV10-3,many,.,TRBJ1-2,CAISESAGTNYGYTF,TGTGCCATCAGTGAGTCCGCCGGTACTAACTATGGCTACACCTTC
TRBV9,.,.,TRBJ1-3,CASSVEGDFGNTIYF,TGTGCCAGCAGCGTAGAGGGAGATTTTGGAAACACCATATATTTT
TRBV2,few,TRBD2,TRBJ2-5,CASSERGTSGSQETQYF,TGTGCCAGCAGTGAAAGGGGGACTAGCGGGAGCCAAGAGACCCAGTACTTC
TRBV27,.,.,TRBJ2-5,CASSVLGGNYPQETQYF,TGTGCCAGCAGCGTCCTCGGGGGAAACTACCCCCAAGAGACCCAGTACTTC
TRBV19,few,.,TRBJ2-7,CASSIVGNEQYF,TGTGCCAGTAGTATAGTAGGGAACGAGCAGTACTTC
TRBV13,many,.,TRBJ1-5,CASSHQDGPQHF,TGTGCCAGCAGCCACCAGGACGGGCCCCAGCATTTT
TRBV19,once,.,TRBJ2-7,CASSIDLPSSSYEQYF,TGTGCCAGTAGTATAGACCTCCCGTCGAGCTCCTACGAGCAGTACTTC
TRBV2,few,TRBD1,TRBJ1-5,CASSYIRNRGRSNQPQHF,TGTGCCAGCAGTTATATCCGGAACAGGGGCCGGAGCAATCAGCCCCAGCATTTT
TRBV6-1,.,TRBD1,TRBJ1-4,CASRTGLEEKLFF,TGTGCCAGCCGGACAGGGTTGGAGGAAAAACTGTTTTTT
TRBV12-3/TRBV12-4,.,.,TRBJ2-2,CASSSTVQNTGELFF,TGTGCCAGCAGCTCGACAGTGCAGAACACCGGGGAGCTGTTTTTT
TRBV7-3,many,.,TRBJ2-2,CASSFGSGELFF,TGTGCCAGCAGCTTCGGGTCCGGGGAGCTGTTTTTT
TRBV6-1,few,TRBD1,TRBJ1-5,CASRSTGPRQPQHF,TGTGCCAGCAGATCGACAGGGCCGAGGCAGCCCCAGCATTTT
TRBV12-3/TRBV12-4,.,.,TRBJ2-7,CASSPEYTTYEQYF,TGTGCCAGCAGTCCAGAGTACACCACCTACGAGCAGTACTTC
TRBV7-9,few,TRBD1,TRBJ2-7,CASSSGQVEQYF,TGTGCCAGCAGCTCCGGACAGGTCGAGCAGTACTTC
TRBV20-1,.,.,TRBJ2-2,CSAREIPLGAGELFF,TGCAGTGCTAGAGAAATCCCACTGGGAGCGGGGGAGCTGTTTTTT
TRBV10-3,many,TRBD1,TRBJ2-7,CAARDRMSWEQYF,TGTGCCGCCCGGGACAGAATGTCTTGGGAGCAGTACTTC
TRBV7-2,.,TRBD1,TRBJ2-7,CASRQGSTYEQYF,TGTGCCAGCAGACAGGGGTCAACCTACGAGCAGTACTTC
TRBV11-2,.,.,TRBJ1-2,CASSSGTSRGYTF,TGTGCCAGCAGCTCAGGGACATCTAGGGGCTACACCTTC
TRBV29-1,.,.,TRBJ2-2,CSVDGDTGEAGELFF,TGCAGCGTTGATGGAGACACCGGAGAGGCCGGGGAGCTGTTTTTT
TRBV13,many,.,TRBJ1-6,CASSPRRNNSPLHF,TGTGCCAGCAGCCCCCGACGGAATAATTCACCCCTCCACTTT
TRBV12-3/TRBV12-4,many,TRBD1,TRBJ1-5,CASSGQGAHQPQHF,TGTGCCAGCAGTGGACAGGGGGCGCATCAGCCCCAGCATTTT
TRBV4-1,.,.,TRBJ1-5,CASSQEFLPNQPQHF,TGCGCCAGCAGCCAAGAGTTCCTACCGAATCAGCCCCAGCATTTT